The rows below give T cell receptor beta chains drawn from one sample of a study of T-cell reconstitution after alpha-beta-depleted transplantation in children. MiXCR, applied by TCRdb to the PCR reads, yields one record per CDR3 protein. The sample lists around 500,000 distinct CDR3 sequences, approximately 12% occurring once. The specimen was PBMCs from the stem cell graft donor, collected from the stem cell graft. The origin of the receptors is a human donor who donated a stem cell graft to a child with combined immunodeficiency. The CDR3 runs from the conserved cysteine through the conserved F or W. D genes are given only for firm matches. Size tells how often a clone was seen (once, few, many) or the class of an expanded clone, and some rows leave it out.

cdr3_length,j_call,v_call,d_call,clone_size,cdr3_aa,cdr3_nt
13,TRBJ1-2,TRBV18,NA,NA,CASSPGDRDGYTF,TGTGCCAGCTCACCGGGGGATCGGGATGGCTACACCTTC
15,TRBJ2-7,TRBV20-1,NA,few,CSAREGHNLPYEQYF,TGCAGTGCTAGAGAAGGACACAACCTGCCCTACGAGCAGTACTTC
16,TRBJ2-7,TRBV28,TRBD1,NA,CASSSPGQGGGYEQYF,TGTGCCAGCAGTTCCCCCGGACAGGGGGGAGGCTACGAGCAGTACTTC
15,TRBJ2-3,TRBV7-2,TRBD1,many,CASSWDRATTDTQYF,TGTGCCAGCAGCTGGGACAGGGCTACGACAGATACGCAGTATTTT
16,TRBJ1-2,TRBV7-9,TRBD1,few,CASSLYYGTDNYGYTF,TGTGCCAGCAGCTTGTACTATGGGACAGATAACTATGGCTACACCTTC
11,TRBJ2-3,TRBV25-1,NA,NA,CASSEKDTQYF,TGTGCCAGCAGTGAGAAAGATACGCAGTATTTT
15,TRBJ2-2,TRBV5-6,NA,few,CASSLQHANTGELFF,TGTGCCAGCAGCTTGCAACACGCGAACACCGGGGAGCTGTTTTTT
14,TRBJ2-7,TRBV9,NA,NA,CASSVEWNSYEQYF,TGTGCCAGCAGCGTAGAATGGAACTCCTACGAGCAGTACTTC
16,TRBJ2-1,TRBV24-1,TRBD1,many,CATSGLGDRGSNEQFF,TGTGCCACCAGTGGTTTGGGAGACAGGGGTTCGAATGAGCAGTTCTTC
15,TRBJ2-7,TRBV12-3/TRBV12-4,TRBD2,many,CASSQAIAGRYEQYF,TGTGCCAGCAGCCAAGCAATAGCGGGACGCTACGAGCAGTACTTC
16,TRBJ2-5,TRBV12-5,NA,NA,CASGLQVGSHQETQYF,TGTGCTAGTGGTTTGCAAGTCGGGAGCCACCAAGAGACCCAGTACTTC
14,TRBJ2-1,TRBV5-5,NA,NA,CASTLFRDVNEQFF,TGTGCCAGCACCCTTTTCAGGGATGTCAATGAGCAGTTCTTC
14,TRBJ2-7,TRBV6-5,NA,many,CASSYSGTTYEQYF,TGTGCCAGCAGTTACTCAGGGACCACCTACGAGCAGTACTTC
16,TRBJ2-1,TRBV7-9,NA,NA,CASSLVPGAAYNEQFF,TGTGCCAGCAGCTTAGTCCCAGGGGCTGCTTACAATGAGCAGTTCTTC
18,TRBJ2-6,TRBV10-3,NA,NA,CAISESWQGESGANVLTF,TGTGCCATCAGTGAGTCCTGGCAGGGTGAATCTGGGGCCAACGTCCTGACTTTC